A single sample is the source of the 22 T cell receptor beta chains below, sequenced in a study of tumor-infiltrating lymphocytes in primary liver carcinoma. Extraction also yielded germline DNA, while blood RNA was obtained from unsorted whole blood. A constant-region primer served to make TCR beta cDNA from roughly 480 ng total RNA. Three-round nested multiplex PCR performed with slightly modified ARM-PCR produced the TCR beta libraries. The first two PCR rounds, around 10 cycles each, used TRBV1-TRBV30 forward primers and a C-beta reverse primer. TCRdb reanalysed the multiplex PCR reads using MiXCR and keeps one entry per CDR3 protein. The table lists approximately 210,000 distinct CDR3 sequences, 65% of them singletons, with around 7.1% in the top ten. The source material was peripheral blood. The receptors originated from a woman aged 55-70 years with primary liver carcinoma and hepatitis B virus infection.

For the CDR3, the DNA is TGTGCCAGCAGCTTAGCCGCATTCTCCTTCACTGAAGCTTTCTTT. It specifies CASSLAAFSFTEAFF. The V gene is TRBV7-9, the J gene TRBJ1-1; no clear D gene. Germline CDR1 reads SEHNR; CDR2 reads FQNEAQ (reference sequence). The V end was cut by 0 bases, the J end by 4 bases, with 12 bases between. The CDR3 has 15 amino acids.

Notes on this clonotype: This CDR3 is missing its conserved last phenylalanine or tryptophan, likely due to a read error. The genes are TRBV10-2 and TRBJ1-5; D is undetermined. Germline-derived CDR1 and CDR2 are WSHSY and SAAADI. The CDR3 loop spans 13 amino acids. Trimming left V 3 bases short and J 9 bases short, with 12 bases between. The chain's CDR3 is CASSDLGRRPQHY. The CDR3 DNA follows: TGCGCCAGCAGTGATCTCGGGAGACGGCCCCAGCATTAT.

Of note for this clonotype: This may be a read error, as it is one base from a much larger clone. As the CDR3 is not closed by the conserved phenylalanine or tryptophan, this likely results from a read error. The chain carries TRBV6-6 and TRBJ2-5; TRBD2 matches 12 bases. The CDR3 extends over 17 amino acids. Germline loops: CDR1 MNHNY, CDR2 SVGAGI (reference sequence). V shed 4 bases and J 5 bases; nucleotides not matched to a gene: 11. The chain's CDR3 is CASSSQPSGRALETQYI. In DNA, the CDR3 is TGTGCCAGCAGTTCACAACCTAGCGGGAGGGCCTTGGAGACCCAGTACATC.

The J gene is TRBJ1-1, the V gene TRBV28; 7 bases agree with TRBD1. The CDR3 is 14 amino acids. The V and J ends lost 8 bases and 4 bases, in that order; junction bases with no gene match: 10. The germline V gene encodes CDR1 MDHEN and CDR2 SYDVKM. The CDR3 spells CASFQGGMATEAFF. CDR3 nucleotides: TGTGCCAGCTTTCAGGGGGGGATGGCCACTGAAGCTTTCTTT.

As concerns this clonotype: Possible read error: a much larger clone is one base away. This chain uses TRBV4-2 with TRBJ1-2; D remains ambiguous. Germline CDR1 and CDR2: LGHNA and YNFKEQ. This CDR3 is built from 12 residues. The CDR3 protein is CGSSQGHYGYTF. The CDR3 nucleotides are TGTGGCAGCAGCCAAGGCCACTATGGCTACACCTTC.

In the case of this clonotype: An end of the junction differs from the germline gene, which may be a read error. The chain employs TRBV6-5 and TRBJ2-2, with 8 bases that match TRBD1. The CDR3 extends over 15 amino acids. Per the germline V gene, CDR1 is MNHEY and CDR2 is SVGAGI. The CDR3 nucleotides read TGTGCCAGCAGTACCCAGGGGGCTAATACCGGGAAGCTGTTCTTT. Protein product: CASSTQGANTGKLFF.

Details on this clonotype: At one of its ends the junction is not consistent with the germline gene, which may arise from a read error. The gene calls are TRBV12-3 or TRBV12-4 and TRBJ2-1; 10 bases match TRBD2. The CDR3 contains 14 residues. CDR3 loop: CTSRPGTSVDEQFF. For the CDR3, the DNA is TGTACCAGCAGACCCGGGACTAGCGTCGATGAGCAGTTCTTC.

This sequence joins TRBV12-3 or TRBV12-4 and TRBJ2-2; 7 nucleotides match TRBD1. CDR3 length: 15 residues. The V gene end was trimmed by 7 bases and the J gene end by 11 bases; junction bases not matched to a gene: 16. The CDR3 spells CASTLQGFNIGELFF. CDR3 bases: TGTGCCAGCACCTTACAGGGGTTTAACATCGGTGAGCTGTTTTTT.

The chain employs TRBV11-2 and TRBJ2-1; TRBD2 agrees at 9 bases. V lost 7 bases to trimming and J lost 15 bases; unmatched junction nucleotides: 13. The CDR3 has 13 amino acids. The germline gives CDR1 SGHAT, CDR2 FQNNGV. The CDR3 nucleotides are TGTGCCAGCAACCTGGGGATAGCGGGAGTCCTGTTCTTC. This gives the protein CASNLGIAGVLFF.

As to this clonotype: This may arise from a read error, as a much more abundant clone is one base away. The V and J genes are TRBV12-3 or TRBV12-4 and TRBJ2-5; 8 nucleotides align to TRBD2. The CDR3 consists of 12 residues. J lost 4 bases, V lost 6 bases, and 1 base had no gene match. CDR3 nucleotides: TGTGCCAGCAGCGGGGGGGCAGAGACCCAGTACTTC. This encodes CASSGGAETQYF.

Only a few counts were recorded for this clonotype. Possible read error: a much larger clone is one base away. The V and J genes are TRBV6-5 and TRBJ2-3, with 8 bases matching TRBD1. From germline, CDR1 is MNHEY and CDR2 SVGAGI. V was clipped by 5 bases and J by 4 bases; unmatched bases: 17. The CDR3 is made up of 18 amino acids. CDR3 coding DNA: TGTGCCAGCAGTCCCGGACAGGGCGGGACCTATAGCGCAGATACGCAGTATTTT. It is translated as CASSPGQGGTYSADTQYF.

To note about this clonotype: This could be a read error, since a much larger clone is one nucleotide away. The chain employs TRBV6-2 or TRBV6-3 and TRBJ2-2; a possible D gene is TRBD2 (6 bases). Germline values: CDR1 MNHEY, CDR2 SVGEGT. Trimming left V 7 bases short and J 6 bases short, with 21 bases between. The CDR3 spans 16 residues. The DNA of the CDR3 is TGTGCCAGCAATTCCCCCGGGGCGGGGCTGGCCGGGGAGCTGTTTTTT. This gives the protein CASNSPGAGLAGELFF.

This clonotype was picked up one time. Germline and junction disagree at one end, which may indicate a read error. V usage is TRBV7-8 and J usage is TRBJ2-3; D gene uncertain. From germline, CDR1 is SGHVS and CDR2 FQNEAQ. There are 14 residues in the CDR3. The CDR3 reads CVSSLDLGPDTQYF. The CDR3 nucleotides are TGTGTCAGCAGCCTCGACCTAGGGCCAGATACGCAGTATTTT.

This clonotype was seen a single time. Since a much larger clone is just one base distant, this may be a read error. The J gene is TRBJ2-7, the V gene TRBV14; D is uncertain. This CDR3 has 12 residues. V lost 1 base to trimming and J lost 3 bases, with 4 bases between them. The germline V gene encodes CDR1 SGHDN and CDR2 FVKESK. This CDR3 reads CASSQADYEQYF. The CDR3 bases are TGTGCCAGCAGCCAAGCTGACTACGAGCAGTACTTC.

As concerns this clonotype: Possible read error: a much larger clone is one base away. This chain links TRBV10-2 with TRBJ2-1, with D perhaps TRBD2 (5 bases). The CDR3 loop spans 15 amino acids. Germline V gives CDR1 WSHSY, CDR2 SAAADI. The CDR3 is CASRPLDLTYIEQFF. The CDR3 DNA is TGCGCCAGCAGACCTTTGGACTTAACCTACATTGAGCAGTTCTTC.

The chain links TRBV11-1 to TRBJ2-6; possibly TRBD1 for D (5 bases). This CDR3 spans 16 amino acids. V dropped 6 bases and J dropped 0 bases, with 12 bases sitting between them. Germline loops: CDR1 SGHAT, CDR2 FQDESV (reference sequence). The CDR3 reads CASSFRADSGANVLTF. The CDR3 bases are TGTGCCAGCAGTTTCAGGGCGGACTCTGGGGCCAACGTCCTGACTTTC. Supplemented by reference TRBV11-1 and TRBJ2-6, the full variable domain reads EAEVAQSPRYKITEKSQAVAFWCDPISGHATLYWYRQILGQGPELLVQFQDESVVDDSQLPKDRFSAERLKGVDSTLKIQPAELGDSAMYLCASSFRADSGANVLTFGAGSRLTVL.

There are many counts of this clonotype. The V gene is TRBV6-5, the J gene TRBJ1-5; 12 positions agree with TRBD1. Germline CDR1 MNHEY, CDR2 SVGAGI. V dropped 2 bases and J dropped 7; count of bases not matched to a gene: 12. CDR3 size: 18 residues. CDR3 DNA: TGTGCCAGCAGTTACCTCCCTCCGGGACAGGGGGCACGACAGCCCCAGCATTTT. Translating it yields CASSYLPPGQGARQPQHF.

With respect to this clonotype: A much bigger clone sits one base away, suggesting this may be a read error. The chain couples TRBV12-3 or TRBV12-4 to TRBJ1-1; D is uncertain. The CDR3 totals 14 residues. The CDR3 DNA follows: TGTGCCGGCAGTTTTACAAGGCTGGCGTCTGAAGCTTTCTTT. This translates into CAGSFTRLASEAFF.

V gene TRBV6-2 or TRBV6-3 combines with J gene TRBJ2-1, with 11 positions matching TRBD2. The CDR3 runs to 14 residues. V was clipped by 9 bases and J by 13 bases; unmatched bases: 14. The germline gives CDR1 MNHEY, CDR2 SVGEGT. The CDR3 protein is CARRGTSGLVDQFF. The CDR3 region has the DNA TGTGCCAGAAGAGGGACTAGCGGCCTTGTTGATCAGTTCTTC.

Of note for this clonotype: Possible read error: a much larger clone is one base away. The genes are TRBV6-6 and TRBJ2-7; D call uncertain. This CDR3 is built from 13 residues. From germline, CDR1 is MNHNY and CDR2 SVGAGI (reference sequence). The CDR3 DNA sequence: TGTGCCAGCATCCCGAATCCTTCCTTCGAGCAGTACTTC. Its translation: CASIPNPSFEQYF.

V usage is TRBV11-1 and J usage is TRBJ2-1, with 12 bases identical to TRBD2. The J call may not be correct, given that the DNA end is closer to TRBJ2-7. This CDR3 has 22 amino acids. Germline V CDR1 and CDR2: SGHAT, FQDESV (reference sequence). The DNA of the CDR3 is TGTGCCAGCAGCTTAGGGCCTAATGTCCCGACTAGCGGGAGATTTTCCGCCAATGAGCAGTACTTC. Translation: CASSLGPNVPTSGRFSANEQYF.

This clonotype was counted a single time. This could be a read error, since a much larger clone is one nucleotide away. The J gene is TRBJ1-1, the V gene TRBV4-2, with a tentative D call TRBD1 (5 bases). The CDR3 contains 15 residues. V was trimmed by 1 base and J by 4 bases, leaving 13 bases between them. Germline V gives CDR1 LGHNA, CDR2 YNFKEQ. The CDR3 DNA reads as TGTGCCAGCAGCCAAGGGGAGCAGAGGGGCACTGAAGCTTTCTTT. This encodes CASSQGEQRGTEAFF.